A single sample gave rise to the 20 T cell receptor beta chains below, sequenced in a study of CD8 T cells in ankylosing spondylitis. TCRdb recomputed calls from the 5' RACE reads with MiXCR, one row per CDR3 protein. The sample includes 100,000 to 150,000 distinct CDR3 sequences, roughly 15% seen only once; the top ten take approximately 3%. The sample was blood, either unsorted or a sorted T cell fraction (not recorded which). These receptors were taken from a female donor with ankylosing spondylitis or in good health (not recorded which).

The chain combines TRBV7-3 with TRBJ1-1; the match to TRBD1 covers 7 bases. J was trimmed by 0 bases and V by 5 bases; bases with no gene match: 9. This CDR3 comprises 16 residues. CDR1 and CDR2 from the germline V gene are SGHTA and FQGTGA. The DNA of the CDR3 is TGTGCCAGCAGCCCTTCGACAGGGAGAGTGAACACTGAAGCTTTCTTT. Amino acids: CASSPSTGRVNTEAFF. Based on the CDR3 plus reference TRBV7-3 and TRBJ1-1, the full variable domain is GAGVSQTPSNKVTEKGKYVELRCDPISGHTALYWYRQSLGQGPEFLIYFQGTGAADDSGLPNDRFFAVRPEGSVSTLKIQRTERGDSAVYLCASSPSTGRVNTEAFFGQGTRLTVV.

This clonotype was observed a handful of times. DNA of the CDR3: TGTGCCAGCAGAGGCAGTACGAACACCGGGGAGCTGTTTTTT. Translated: CASRGSTNTGELFF. V is TRBV2 and J is TRBJ2-2, with D uncertain. Germline values: CDR1 SNHLY, CDR2 FYNNEI. The V and J ends lost 6 bases and 0 bases respectively, with 8 bases between them. The CDR3 spans 14 residues.

This rearrangement joins TRBV5-1 to TRBJ2-3, with 9 bases aligning to TRBD2. The CDR3 extends over 14 amino acids. Germline V gene sequence: CDR1 SGHRS, CDR2 YFSETQ. The V gene end was trimmed by 5 bases and the J gene end by 7 bases; junction bases not matched to a gene: 8. The CDR3: CASRPAGGSYTQYF. The CDR3 DNA follows: TGCGCCAGCAGACCCGCGGGAGGGTCATATACGCAGTATTTT. The whole variable domain, remainder taken from reference TRBV5-1 and TRBJ2-3, is KAGVTQTPRYLIKTRGQQVTLSCSPISGHRSVSWYQQTPGQGLQFLFEYFSETQRNKGNFPGRFSGRQFSNSRSEMNVSTLELGDSALYLCASRPAGGSYTQYFGPGTRLTVL.

This clonotype was observed many times. V gene TRBV7-9 combines with J gene TRBJ1-1, with 8 bases fitting TRBD1. Germline V gene lookup returns CDR1 SEHNR and CDR2 FQNEAQ (reference sequence). The ends lost 4 bases at V and 4 bases at J; junction bases unmatched: 8. The CDR3 spans 15 residues. This CDR3 is CASSYPGQGATEAFF. In DNA form, the CDR3 reads TGTGCCAGCAGCTACCCGGGGCAGGGGGCCACTGAAGCTTTCTTT.

The rearrangement joins TRBV5-1 to TRBJ1-1, with D perhaps TRBD1 (6 bases). The CDR3 length is 16 residues. Germline CDR1 is SGHRS and CDR2 is YFSETQ. The germline V and J ends were trimmed by 5 bases and 4 bases, with 21 bases remaining between them. The CDR3 DNA reads as TGCGCCAGCAGACCCTCCAGGGGCGGGTCCCCCACTGAAGCTTTCTTT. The encoded protein is CASRPSRGGSPTEAFF. Combining the CDR3 with reference TRBV5-1 and TRBJ1-1 gives the whole variable domain KAGVTQTPRYLIKTRGQQVTLSCSPISGHRSVSWYQQTPGQGLQFLFEYFSETQRNKGNFPGRFSGRQFSNSRSEMNVSTLELGDSALYLCASRPSRGGSPTEAFFGQGTRLTVV.

This clonotype was seen ten or more times. The gene calls are TRBV20-1 and TRBJ1-3; TRBD1 might be the D (5 bases). V lost 3 bases and J 0 bases, leaving 15 bases between the germline ends. The CDR3 is made up of 16 amino acids. Germline loops: CDR1 DFQATT, CDR2 SNEGSKA (reference sequence). As DNA, the CDR3 is TGCAGTGCTAGGCGCGGGGCTTATAGCTCTGGAAACACCATATATTTT. Translation: CSARRGAYSSGNTIYF.

This clonotype was seen many times. The CDR3 here is CASSPGTGSGGETQYF. CDR3 coding DNA: TGTGCCAGCAGCCCCGGGACAGGGTCTGGCGGAGAGACCCAGTACTTC. J is TRBJ2-5 and V is TRBV6-1; TRBD1 agrees at 9 bases. There are 16 residues in the CDR3. Germline V CDR1 and CDR2: MNHNS, SASEGT. J lost 4 bases, V lost 6 bases, and 12 bases had no gene match.

This clonotype was recorded many times. V usage is TRBV12-3 or TRBV12-4 and J usage is TRBJ2-1; D may be TRBD2 (5 bases). The CDR3 covers 15 residues. Between the trimmed V and J ends, which lost 7 bases and 0 bases, there was a span of 13 bases. For the CDR3, the DNA is TGTGCCAGCACCCCTCGGGCGGGCTCCTACAATGAGCAGTTCTTC. Its translation: CASTPRAGSYNEQFF.

Of note for this clonotype: A much larger clone lies one base from this, so it may be a read error. This chain links TRBV24-1 with TRBJ2-1, with D perhaps matching TRBD1 (5 bases). The CDR3 runs 12 residues. Trimming took 4 bases from V and 10 from J, leaving 10 bases between them. Germline V gene sequence: CDR1 KGHDR, CDR2 SFDVKD. The CDR3 DNA is TGTGCCACCAGTGAGACAGAGAAAGAGCAGTTCTTC. This encodes CATSETEKEQFF.

The V and J genes are TRBV7-2 and TRBJ2-2, with 12 nucleotides matching TRBD2. The germline CDR1 and CDR2 sequences are SGHTA and FQGNSA. The CDR3 consists of 16 residues. Trimming at V came to 5 bases and at J to 4 bases, leaving 5 bases not matched to a gene. CDR3 in DNA: TGTGCCAGCAGCGCTAGCGGGGGGGCCTTCACCGGGGAGCTGTTTTTT. Translated, it gives CASSASGGAFTGELFF. Variable domain in full (rest from reference TRBV7-2 and TRBJ2-2): GAGVSQSPSNKVTEKGKDVELRCDPISGHTALYWYRQSLGQGLEFLIYFQGNSAPDKSGLPSDRFSAERTGGSVSTLTIQRTQQEDSAVYLCASSASGGAFTGELFFGEGSRLTVL.

This clonotype was counted only a few times. J is TRBJ1-1 and V is TRBV20-1; 10 bases are shared with TRBD1. The CDR3 length is 13 residues. Trimming removed 7 bases from V and 5 bases from J; junction bases left unmatched: 7. CDR1 DFQATT and CDR2 SNEGSKA come from the germline V gene (reference sequence). For the CDR3, the DNA is TGCAGTGTTAAAGACAGGGGGCATACTGAAGCTTTCTTT. Its translation: CSVKDRGHTEAFF.

This clonotype showed up just a few times. The V gene is TRBV5-6, the J gene TRBJ2-4; D gene unclear. Germline V gene lookup returns CDR1 SGHDT and CDR2 YYEEEE. The CDR3 totals 14 residues. The V and J ends lost 0 bases and 2 bases respectively, with 6 bases between them. This CDR3 reads CASSLGDSKNIQYF. The DNA of the CDR3 is TGTGCCAGCAGCTTGGGTGATTCCAAAAACATTCAGTACTTC.

This clonotype occurred many times. The chain links TRBV5-1 to TRBJ2-2, with unresolved D. There are 13 residues in the CDR3. In germline, CDR1 is SGHRS, CDR2 YFSETQ. Trimming took 4 bases from V and 4 from J, leaving 8 bases between them. CDR3 sequence reads: CASSLLPTGELFF. The CDR3 bases are TGCGCCAGCAGCCTACTTCCCACCGGGGAGCTGTTTTTT.

There are many counts of this clonotype. The chain employs TRBV5-1 and TRBJ2-5, with TRBD1 matching 7 bases. Germline lookup yields CDR1 SGHRS and CDR2 YFSETQ. With V trimmed by 4 bases and J by 4 bases, 13 bases remained unmatched. CDR3 length: 16 amino acids. In nucleotides, the CDR3 is TGCGCCAGCAGCCTCGCTTCACTGACAGGGACAGAGACCCAGTACTTC. Its protein product is CASSLASLTGTETQYF.

The chain has TRBV11-1 and TRBJ1-3, with TRBD1 as a possible D gene (6 bases). The length of the CDR3 is 18 residues. V was shortened by 5 bases and J by 1 base, with 21 bases between the two germline ends. Germline V lookup: CDR1 SGHAT, CDR2 FQDESV (reference sequence). The CDR3 nucleotides are TGTGCCAGCAGCCAGGGGTCTTCTGCCAGACTGTCTGGAAACACCATATATTTT. The encoded protein is CASSQGSSARLSGNTIYF.

V and J are TRBV2 and TRBJ1-6; TRBD1 might be the D (5 bases). Germline V CDR1 and CDR2: SNHLY, FYNNEI. CDR3 length: 15 amino acids. The V gene lost 0 bases and the J gene lost 6 bases, with 9 bases spanning the gap. The CDR3: CASSEAGEGNSPLHF. In DNA, the CDR3 is TGTGCCAGCAGTGAAGCGGGGGAGGGTAATTCACCCCTCCACTTT.

In its sample, this clonotype was seen a few times. V gene TRBV7-9 combines with J gene TRBJ2-1; D could derive from TRBD1 or TRBD2 (6 bases each). This CDR3 spans 15 amino acids. V gave up 5 bases and J gave up 6 bases, with 17 bases separating them. The germline V gene encodes CDR1 SEHNR and CDR2 FQNEAQ (reference sequence). Here the CDR3 reads CASSQRGDLLNEQFF. The CDR3 nucleotides read TGTGCCAGCAGCCAGAGGGGGGACCTACTCAATGAGCAGTTCTTC.

This clonotype was seen many times. The chain is built from TRBV5-1 and TRBJ1-5; 7 bases are shared with TRBD1. The V segment lost 5 bases and the J segment 7 bases; nucleotides outside the gene matches: 6. CDR3 length equals 13 residues. The germline CDR1 and CDR2 sequences are SGHRS and YFSETQ. The CDR3 DNA reads as TGCGCCAGCAGTCAGAACAGGGGCCAGCCCCAGCATTTT. It codes for CASSQNRGQPQHF.

This rearrangement joins TRBV7-6 to TRBJ2-7; the D gene is possibly TRBD2 (6 bases). The CDR3 loop spans 14 amino acids. Germline lookup yields CDR1 SGHVS and CDR2 FNYEAQ. V gave up 2 bases and J gave up 2 bases, with 10 bases separating them. CDR3 DNA: TGTGCCAGCAGCTTACAAGCTAGCGCCTACGAGCAGTACTTC. Translated: CASSLQASAYEQYF.

This clonotype was detected only a few times. This chain links TRBV28 with TRBJ2-7; unclear D gene. The germline V gene encodes CDR1 MDHEN and CDR2 SYDVKM. V lost 7 bases and J 3 bases, leaving 25 bases between the germline ends. The CDR3 has 17 amino acids. CDR3 in DNA: TGTGCCAGCAAGTTCCCCCCACGGGCTATAAGGGTCTACGAGCAGTACTTC. It yields the protein CASKFPPRAIRVYEQYF. Complete variable domain (other parts from reference TRBV28 and TRBJ2-7): DVKVTQSSRYLVKRTGEKVFLECVQDMDHENMFWYRQDPGLGLRLIYFSYDVKMKEKGDIPEGYSVSREKKERFSLILESASTNQTSMYLCASKFPPRAIRVYEQYFGPGTRLTVT.